These 12 T cell receptor beta chains were sequenced from one sample in a study of CD8 T cells in Susac syndrome. With random hexamers, reverse transcription was performed on about 0.5 to 1 ug of RNA. Each CDR3 protein gets one entry after TCRdb re-called the immunoSEQ multiplex PCR reads with MiXCR. The data hold 50,000 to 60,000 distinct CDR3 sequences, with roughly 92% observed a single time. The source material was CD8+ T cells from PBMCs. The receptors were sampled from a human donor in good health.

There are a few counts of this clonotype. The chain carries TRBV6-5 and TRBJ2-5, with D possibly called TRBD1 or TRBD2 (6 bases each). Trimming cost V 2 bases and J 1 base, with 11 bases left between them. The CDR3 is 15 residues long. The V gene's germline CDR1 is MNHEY and CDR2 SVGAGI. For the CDR3, the DNA is TGTGCCAGCAGTTACCTCGGGGGCCCCCAAGAGACCCAGTACTTC. This codes for CASSYLGGPQETQYF.

The V call is TRBV4-3, the J call TRBJ1-2; D is unresolved. This CDR3 region has 16 residues. Per the germline V gene, CDR1 is LGHNA and CDR2 is YSLEER. V was cut by 2 bases and J by 8 bases, with 21 bases left in between. The CDR3 reads CASSQTLGSPVGGYTF. CDR3 in DNA: TGCGCCAGCAGCCAAACCCTCGGTTCACCGGTCGGGGGCTACACCTTC.

J is TRBJ1-1 and V is TRBV2, with D uncertain. From germline, CDR1 is SNHLY and CDR2 FYNNEI. The CDR3 has 13 amino acids. V lost 6 bases, J lost 1 base, and 9 bases lay in between. For the CDR3, the DNA is TGTGCCAGCAGCTTGAACAAGAACACTGAAGCTTTCTTT. Translated, it gives CASSLNKNTEAFF.

A single count supports this clonotype. V and J are TRBV6-5 and TRBJ2-2, with TRBD1 identical over 7 bases. The CDR3 runs 14 residues. Germline V lookup: CDR1 MNHEY, CDR2 SVGAGI. V shed 4 bases and J 4 bases; nucleotides not matched to a gene: 3. CDR3 DNA sequence: TGTGCCAGCAGTTCCGGGACAGTCACCGGGGAGCTGTTTTTT. This translates into CASSSGTVTGELFF.

J is TRBJ2-7 and V is TRBV18; D is uncertain. The V gene's germline CDR1 is KGHSH and CDR2 LQKENI. The V gene lost 3 bases and the J gene lost 0 bases, with 6 bases spanning the gap. This CDR3 has 13 residues. This CDR3 reads CASSPTSSYEQYF. The CDR3, as DNA: TGTGCCAGCTCACCGACGAGCTCCTACGAGCAGTACTTC.

The CDR3 DNA sequence: TGCAGTGCCCGGACTAGCGGGGCTAATACGCAGTATTTT. Translating it yields CSARTSGANTQYF. This chain joins TRBV20-1 and TRBJ2-3; TRBD2 matches 12 bases. The germline CDR1 and CDR2 sequences are DFQATT and SNEGSKA (reference sequence). V lost 6 bases and J lost 7; bases outside the gene matches: 5. The CDR3 is 13 amino acids.

The chain recombines TRBV6-2 or TRBV6-3 with TRBJ2-2; the D is unclear. Germline V gene sequence: CDR1 MNHEY, CDR2 SVGEGT. The CDR3 runs 13 residues. V lost 0 bases to trimming and J lost 8 bases, with 7 bases between them. The DNA for the CDR3 is TGTGCCAGCAGTTACTCCGACCCAGGGGAGCTGTTTTTT. Protein sequence: CASSYSDPGELFF.

The rearrangement links TRBV27 to TRBJ2-7, with 8 bases identical to TRBD1. The CDR3 runs to 16 residues. V was pared by 3 bases and J by 7 bases, with 14 bases of the junction left unmatched. Per the germline V gene, CDR1 is MNHEY and CDR2 is SMNVEV (reference sequence). As DNA, the CDR3 is TGTGCCAGCAGTTTGGCTCCGGGACAGGTACTGAGGGAGCAGTACTTC. This codes for CASSLAPGQVLREQYF.

The gene calls are TRBV4-2 and TRBJ2-7; D may be TRBD1 or TRBD2 (5 bases each). The CDR3 is 15 amino acids. The V end lost 8 bases, the J end lost 0 bases, and 17 bases lay between the germline ends. In germline, CDR1 is LGHNA, CDR2 YNFKEQ. CDR3 amino acids: CASGGTGMSSYEQYF. CDR3 in DNA: TGTGCCAGCGGGGGAACAGGAATGAGCTCCTACGAGCAGTACTTC.

This clonotype was recorded once. The CDR3 DNA reads TGTGCCAGCAGCGTACACGGGGAAGAGACCCAGTACTTC. Protein: CASSVHGEETQYF. The chain is built from TRBV9 and TRBJ2-5, with D possibly matching TRBD2 (5 bases). V gave up 1 base and J gave up 3 bases, with 7 bases separating them. The CDR3 runs to 13 residues. Germline CDR1 is SGDLS and CDR2 is YYNGEE.

The chain couples TRBV6-2 or TRBV6-3 to TRBJ1-1, with TRBD1 matching 9 bases. The CDR3 covers 14 residues. Trimming cost V 3 bases and J 5 bases; bases outside gene matches: 4. The germline V gene has CDR1 MNHEY and CDR2 SVGEGT. CDR3 coding DNA: TGTGCCAGCAGTTATACAGGGGGCTGGACTGAAGCTTTCTTT. This gives the protein CASSYTGGWTEAFF.

V is TRBV3-1 and J is TRBJ2-1; no clear D gene. There are 13 residues in the CDR3. V was trimmed by 0 bases and J by 8 bases, leaving 8 bases between them. CDR1 LGHDT and CDR2 YNNKEL come from the germline V gene (reference sequence). CDR3 sequence reads: CASSQDSSDEQFF. The CDR3 DNA is TGTGCCAGCAGCCAAGATTCGAGTGATGAGCAGTTCTTC.